These T cell receptor beta chains were read from a single sample in a study of blood T cell repertoires in COVID-19. Clones were sequenced by immunoSEQ multiplex PCR, and TCRdb holds only the in-frame ones, with some missing. The repertoire includes around 130,000 clones, 80% to 90% of them detected once, and approximately 2.4% sits in the top ten. Material for sequencing was PBMCs or T cells enriched from blood (not recorded which). The receptors were sampled from a man in his forties or fifties with acute COVID-19. CDR3s include the opening cysteine and the closing phenylalanine or tryptophan. A D gene is named only where the DNA matches it firmly. Size is omitted from some rows. Given values are once, few, many or a class for expanded clones.

abundance,d_gene,j_gene,len,v_gene,CDR3aa,CDR3nt
NA,NA,TRBJ2-3,16,TRBV6-1,CASSEVRAPSTDTQYF,TGTGCCAGCAGTGAAGTTCGAGCACCGAGCACAGATACGCAGTATTTT
few,TRBD1,TRBJ1-1,12,TRBV5-4,CASSSDRVEAFF,TGTGCCAGCAGCTCAGACAGGGTTGAAGCTTTCTTT
NA,NA,TRBJ1-5,13,TRBV6-6,CASSLRGNQPQHF,TGTGCCAGCAGTTTGAGGGGCAATCAGCCCCAGCATTTT
NA,NA,TRBJ1-6,14,TRBV7-9,CASSPYRENSPLHF,TGTGCCAGCAGCCCGTACAGGGAAAACTCACCCCTCCACTTT
NA,NA,TRBJ2-7,13,TRBV29-1,CSVEFLQGSEQYF,TGCAGCGTTGAATTTCTACAGGGAAGCGAGCAGTACTTC
NA,TRBD1,TRBJ1-2,13,TRBV30,CASGQGASYGYTF,TGTGCCTCCGGACAGGGGGCTTCCTATGGCTACACCTTC
NA,NA,TRBJ2-2,16,TRBV19,CASSTSETGNTGELFF,TGTGCCAGTAGTACCTCGGAGACAGGGAACACCGGGGAGCTGTTTTTT
NA,NA,TRBJ2-3,13,TRBV18,CASSPDFRDTQYF,TGTGCCAGCTCACCAGACTTCCGTGATACGCAGTATTTT
few,NA,TRBJ1-5,12,TRBV27,CASSSLGQPQHF,TGTGCCAGCAGTTCCCTAGGTCAGCCCCAGCATTTT
NA,NA,TRBJ2-2,16,TRBV7-9,CASSLDSPLNTGELFF,TGTGCCAGCAGCTTAGACAGCCCCTTAAACACCGGGGAGCTGTTTTTT
NA,NA,TRBJ2-1,19,TRBV6-2/TRBV6-3,CASSLYSGLIHPSYNEQFF,TGTGCCAGCAGTCTTTATAGCGGCCTCATTCATCCCTCCTACAATGAGCAGTTCTTC
NA,NA,TRBJ1-1,13,TRBV12-3/TRBV12-4,CASSFEGNTEAFF,TGTGCCAGCAGTTTCGAGGGGAACACTGAAGCTTTCTTT
NA,TRBD1,TRBJ1-5,15,TRBV28,CASSSDRGRRQPQHF,TGTGCCAGCAGTTCAGACAGGGGGCGCAGGCAGCCCCAGCATTTT
NA,TRBD2,TRBJ2-1,15,TRBV5-4,CASSLGLADLNEQFF,TGTGCCAGCAGCCTGGGACTAGCGGACCTCAATGAGCAGTTCTTC
once,NA,TRBJ1-5,12,TRBV12-3/TRBV12-4,CASRWAYQPQHF,TGTGCCAGCAGGTGGGCGTATCAGCCCCAGCATTTT
NA,TRBD2,TRBJ2-3,14,TRBV10-3,CADKLAGDPDTQYF,TGTGCCGACAAACTAGCGGGGGACCCAGATACGCAGTATTTT
once,TRBD1,TRBJ1-1,14,TRBV27,CASRLDREYTEAFF,TGTGCCAGCAGATTAGACAGGGAGTACACTGAAGCTTTCTTT
NA,NA,TRBJ2-7,15,TRBV27,CASSLCLQGSYEQYF,TGTGCCAGCAGTTTATGCTTACAGGGCTCCTACGAGCAGTACTTC
few,TRBD1,TRBJ2-7,15,TRBV9,CASSVDGQGAGEQYF,TGTGCCAGCAGCGTAGACGGACAGGGGGCTGGCGAGCAGTACTTC
NA,TRBD2,TRBJ2-5,15,TRBV19,CASSYLGLAWETQYF,TGTGCCAGTAGCTACCTGGGACTAGCATGGGAGACCCAGTACTTC
few,TRBD2,TRBJ2-1,16,TRBV7-9,CASSSDGGRATDEQFF,TGTGCCAGCAGCTCCGACGGCGGGAGGGCCACGGATGAGCAGTTCTTC
NA,NA,TRBJ2-1,13,TRBV7-9,CASSQAPYNEQFF,TGTGCCAGCAGCCAGGCCCCCTACAATGAGCAGTTCTTC
NA,NA,TRBJ1-2,11,TRBV28,CASSLEGGYTF,TGTGCCAGCAGTTTAGAGGGCGGCTACACCTTC
NA,NA,TRBJ2-7,17,TRBV4-2,CASSQVGQAGASYEQYF,TGTGCCAGCAGCCAAGTGGGGCAGGCGGGGGCCTCCTACGAGCAGTACTTC
once,TRBD2,TRBJ2-3,11,TRBV20-1,CISGGTDTQYF,TGTATTAGCGGGGGCACAGATACGCAGTATTTT
NA,NA,TRBJ1-4,13,TRBV12-3/TRBV12-4,CASSFSTNEKLFF,TGTGCCAGCAGTTTCTCAACTAATGAAAAACTGTTTTTT
once,TRBD1,TRBJ2-1,14,TRBV7-9,CASSLTRGPGEQFF,TGTGCCAGCAGCTTAACCAGGGGGCCTGGTGAGCAGTTCTTC
NA,NA,TRBJ2-3,13,TRBV19,CASSLLTGDTQYF,TGTGCCAGTAGTCTTCTTACGGGAGATACGCAGTATTTT
once,NA,TRBJ1-1,15,TRBV4-2,CASSQGMEFWTEAFF,TGTGCCAGCAGCCAAGGAATGGAGTTTTGGACTGAAGCTTTCTTT
NA,TRBD1,TRBJ1-2,13,TRBV5-1,CASRFGQGDGYTF,TGCGCCAGCAGATTTGGACAGGGTGATGGCTACACCTTC
once,NA,TRBJ1-2,14,TRBV7-8,CASSFGDTNYGYTF,TGTGCCAGCAGCTTTGGAGATACTAACTATGGCTACACCTTC
NA,NA,TRBJ1-2,13,TRBV18,CASSLTDKRGYTF,TGTGCCAGCTCCTTAACGGACAAACGGGGCTACACCTTC
NA,TRBD2,TRBJ2-5,15,TRBV7-9,CASSLPLLAGETQYF,TGTGCCAGCAGCCTCCCCCTACTAGCGGGGGAGACCCAGTACTTC
once,TRBD2,TRBJ2-3,17,TRBV18,CASSPPTGGRAPFTQYF,TGTGCCAGCTCACCACCGACTGGCGGGAGGGCCCCTTTCACGCAGTATTTT
once,NA,TRBJ2-1,13,TRBV28,CASSLGPNNEQFF,TGTGCCAGCAGTTTAGGGCCCAACAATGAGCAGTTCTTC
NA,TRBD2,TRBJ2-2,16,TRBV9,CASSLRLAPNTGELFF,TGTGCCAGCAGCCTGAGACTAGCTCCGAACACCGGGGAGCTGTTTTTT
once,TRBD1,TRBJ1-1,14,TRBV3-1/TRBV3-2,CASSQGTGGTEAFF,TGTGCCAGCAGCCAAGGTACAGGGGGGACTGAAGCTTTCTTT
NA,TRBD2,TRBJ2-4,14,TRBV6-4,CASSPRGGVDIQYF,TGTGCCAGCAGTCCCCGGGGGGGAGTGGACATTCAGTACTTC